These 24 T cell receptor beta chains came from one sample sequenced in a study of PD-L1 blockade in urothelial cancer. This table comes from immunoSEQ multiplex PCR, and its TCRdb copy is limited to in-frame clones, with some not included. The sample carries about 120,000 clones, around 89% recorded once. As for time point: peripheral blood 6 weeks after treatment start. This specimen consisted of PBMCs, obtained around atezolizumab (anti-PD-L1) treatment. The receptors were gathered from a man between 60 and 75 years old with urothelial cancer.

V usage is TRBV7-2 and J usage is TRBJ1-2; D might be TRBD1 (5 bases). The CDR3 has 14 amino acids. Deletions cut 0 bases from V and 4 bases from J, with 9 bases between. The V gene's germline CDR1 is SGHTA and CDR2 FQGNSA. The CDR3 spells CASSLAGQGYGYTF. Here the CDR3 DNA reads TGTGCCAGCAGCTTAGCTGGGCAGGGCTATGGCTACACCTTC.

This clone appeared a single time. The J gene is TRBJ2-3, the V gene TRBV6-6, with 7 bases matching TRBD1. There are 15 residues in the CDR3. The germline gives CDR1 MNHNY, CDR2 SVGAGI (reference sequence). V lost 4 bases to trimming and J lost 1 base; unmatched junction nucleotides: 5. CDR3 residues: CASSSQTGGTDTQYF. The CDR3 region has the DNA TGTGCCAGCAGTTCTCAAACAGGGGGCACAGATACGCAGTATTTT.

The V and J genes are TRBV30 and TRBJ2-5; no firm D call. Germline V CDR1 and CDR2: GTSNPN, SVGIG (reference sequence). This CDR3 has 14 amino acids. Trimming shortened V by 0 bases and J by 5 bases, and 13 bases separated the two germline ends. The CDR3 region is CAWSVSESGETQYF. The CDR3 coding sequence is TGTGCCTGGAGTGTTTCCGAGTCCGGGGAGACCCAGTACTTC. Full variable domain (outside the CDR3, taken from reference TRBV30 and TRBJ2-5): SQTIHQWPATLVQPVGSPLSLECTVEGTSNPNLYWYRQAAGRGLQLLFYSVGIGQISSEVPQNLSASRPQDRQFILSSKKLLLSDSGFYLCAWSVSESGETQYFGPGTRLLVL.

The V gene is TRBV6-1, the J gene TRBJ2-5; 7 nucleotides agree with TRBD1. After removal of 4 bases from V and 2 bases from J, the junction contained 10 bases not matched to a gene. CDR3 size: 16 residues. The germline V gene has CDR1 MNHNS and CDR2 SASEGT. The CDR3 coding sequence is TGTGCCAGCAGTGTACACCGGGACAGAGTGCAAGAGACCCAGTACTTC. Amino acid sequence: CASSVHRDRVQETQYF.

This clone was seen a few times. The chain links TRBV14 to TRBJ1-4; 7 bases match TRBD1. CDR1 and CDR2 (germline): SGHDN, FVKESK. The CDR3 covers 15 residues. The J segment lost 5 bases and the V segment lost 4 bases, leaving 7 bases of the junction unmatched. CDR3 residues: CASSLGTALNEKLFF. The CDR3 DNA reads as TGTGCCAGCAGCCTCGGGACAGCTCTCAATGAAAAACTGTTTTTT.

V is TRBV11-2 and J is TRBJ2-3; 8 bases fit TRBD2. Germline loops: CDR1 SGHAT, CDR2 FQNNGV. Trimming removed 0 bases from V and 3 bases from J; junction bases left unmatched: 2. The CDR3 has 15 residues. In nucleotides, the CDR3 is TGTGCCAGCAGCTTAGACGGGAGGGGGACAGATACGCAGTATTTT. This gives the protein CASSLDGRGTDTQYF.

The chain carries TRBV7-2 and TRBJ1-4, with 7 bases lining up with TRBD1. The CDR3 is 15 amino acids. V was clipped by 2 bases and J by 8 bases; unmatched bases: 8. Germline assignment: CDR1 SGHTA and CDR2 FQGNSA. The CDR3 DNA reads as TGTGCCAGCAGCTTACGACAGGGCGAAACGGAAAAACTGTTTTTT. Residues: CASSLRQGETEKLFF. The full variable domain, its missing parts supplied by reference TRBV7-2 and TRBJ1-4, is GAGVSQSPSNKVTEKGKDVELRCDPISGHTALYWYRQSLGQGLEFLIYFQGNSAPDKSGLPSDRFSAERTGGSVSTLTIQRTQQEDSAVYLCASSLRQGETEKLFFGSGTQLSVL.

The chain carries TRBV18 and TRBJ1-2; 9 positions match TRBD1. CDR1 KGHSH and CDR2 LQKENI come from the germline V gene. This CDR3 has 17 residues. V was clipped by 2 bases and J by 8 bases; unmatched bases: 15. CDR3 coding DNA: TGTGCCAGCTCACCATCAAGCCCCGGGACAGGGTCCGAAGGCTACACCTTC. Its protein product is CASSPSSPGTGSEGYTF.

The chain carries TRBV9 and TRBJ2-1, with 8 bases aligning to TRBD2. CDR3 size: 15 residues. The trim removed 0 bases at V and 4 bases at J, leaving 3 bases unmatched. Germline CDR1 SGDLS, CDR2 YYNGEE. The CDR3 DNA is TGTGCCAGCAGCGTAGGTAGCGGGGCGTACAATGAGCAGTTCTTC. Its protein product is CASSVGSGAYNEQFF.

CDR3 bases: TGTGCCAGCACACCTTGGGGCAAGGGGGATCAGCCCCAGCATTTT. It yields the protein CASTPWGKGDQPQHF. This sequence joins TRBV27 and TRBJ1-5; perhaps TRBD1 as D (6 bases). From germline, CDR1 is MNHEY and CDR2 SMNVEV (reference sequence). V lost 7 bases to trimming and J lost 5 bases, with 18 bases between them. This CDR3 has 15 residues.

The chain employs TRBV19 and TRBJ2-2; 9 bases agree with TRBD1. There are 17 residues in the CDR3. Trimming removed 5 bases from V and 9 bases from J; junction bases left unmatched: 16. Germline loops: CDR1 LNHDA, CDR2 SQIVND (reference sequence). CDR3 protein: CASSPGQGHLSMRELFF. The CDR3 DNA is TGTGCCAGTAGTCCGGGACAGGGCCATTTATCGATGCGGGAGCTGTTTTTT. The full variable domain, its missing parts supplied by reference TRBV19 and TRBJ2-2, is DGGITQSPKYLFRKEGQNVTLSCEQNLNHDAMYWYRQDPGQGLRLIYYSQIVNDFQKGDIAEGYSVSREKKESFPLTVTSAQKNPTAFYLCASSPGQGHLSMRELFFGEGSRLTVL.

With regard to this clone: This sample includes further DNA sequences coding for the same CDR3. The chain combines TRBV9 with TRBJ2-2; D is unresolved. V shed 0 bases and J shed 0 bases, with 3 bases lying between them. The V gene's germline CDR1 is SGDLS and CDR2 YYNGEE. This CDR3 comprises 14 residues. Here the CDR3 reads CASSVAANTGELFF. The CDR3 DNA sequence: TGTGCCAGCAGCGTAGCAGCGAACACCGGGGAGCTGTTTTTT.

This clone has just one count. The genes are TRBV6-6 and TRBJ1-1; 8 bases are shared with TRBD1. The CDR3 loop spans 14 amino acids. With V trimmed by 3 bases and J by 4 bases, 4 bases remained unmatched. Germline V gives CDR1 MNHNY, CDR2 SVGAGI (reference sequence). The CDR3 region is CASSYAGGGTEAFF. The DNA for the CDR3 is TGTGCCAGCAGTTATGCAGGGGGCGGCACTGAAGCTTTCTTT.

The V and J genes are TRBV6-1 and TRBJ1-1; D perhaps matches TRBD1 (6 bases). Germline V gives CDR1 MNHNS, CDR2 SASEGT. V was trimmed by 6 bases and J by 8 bases, leaving 22 bases between them. The CDR3 covers 15 residues. This chain's CDR3 is CASRRAGVATGEAFF. Written as DNA, the CDR3 is TGTGCCAGCAGGAGGGCAGGGGTCGCAACCGGCGAAGCTTTCTTT.

This chain links TRBV15 with TRBJ2-1; D is unclear. In germline, CDR1 is LNHNV, CDR2 YYDKDF (reference sequence). Trimming removed 5 bases from V and 6 bases from J, with 11 bases in between. The CDR3 spans 13 residues. This chain's CDR3 is CATSGRLSNEQFF. The CDR3 region has the DNA TGTGCCACCAGCGGTCGACTGAGCAATGAGCAGTTCTTC.

The rearrangement joins TRBV7-3 to TRBJ2-2; no reliable D call. Per the germline V gene, CDR1 is SGHTA and CDR2 is FQGTGA. This CDR3 contains 13 residues. The V end lost 2 bases, the J end lost 5 bases, and 6 bases lay between the germline ends. CDR3 loop: CASSLVATGELFF. DNA of the CDR3: TGTGCCAGCAGCTTAGTCGCGACCGGGGAGCTGTTTTTT.

The V and J genes are TRBV27 and TRBJ2-5, with 8 positions matching TRBD2. V lost 0 bases and J lost 4; bases outside the gene matches: 4. Germline V gives CDR1 MNHEY, CDR2 SMNVEV (reference sequence). The length of the CDR3 is 15 residues. The CDR3 DNA reads as TGTGCCAGCAGTTTATCGAGCCTAGCGGGAGAGACCCAGTACTTC. Protein: CASSLSSLAGETQYF.

In its sample, this clone was seen once. The rearrangement links TRBV11-2 to TRBJ2-1; D perhaps matches TRBD1 (7 bases). The CDR3 sequence is 16 residues long. Looked up from germline, CDR1 is SGHAT and CDR2 is FQNNGV. V was trimmed by 4 bases and J by 2 bases, leaving 15 bases between them. DNA for the CDR3: TGTGCCAGCAGCTATGGGACAGCGGGCACCTACAATGAGCAGTTCTTC. Translation gives CASSYGTAGTYNEQFF.

The CDR3 region has the DNA TGTGCCAGCAGCCAAAAGAGGAGGGCTACATACGAGCAGTACTTC. Residues: CASSQKRRATYEQYF. V and J are TRBV14 and TRBJ2-7; tentatively, D is TRBD2 (6 bases). Germline V gene data show CDR1 as SGHDN and CDR2 as FVKESK. The CDR3 loop spans 15 amino acids. Trimming cost V 2 bases and J 4 bases, with 15 bases left between them.

This clone was counted once. The rearrangement links TRBV6-4 to TRBJ2-7; 11 bases agree with TRBD2. Looked up from germline, CDR1 is MRHNA and CDR2 is SNTAGT. There are 18 residues in the CDR3. V dropped 4 bases and J dropped 4; count of bases not matched to a gene: 15. In nucleotides, the CDR3 is TGTGCCAGCAGTGTCACCCCGGGACTAGCGGCCCTATTGTACGAGCAGTACTTC. This gives the protein CASSVTPGLAALLYEQYF.

The chain carries TRBV9 and TRBJ1-1, with TRBD1 identical over 7 bases. V lost 5 bases to trimming and J lost 3 bases; unmatched junction nucleotides: 7. The CDR3 is 14 amino acids. Germline CDR1 SGDLS, CDR2 YYNGEE. CDR3 DNA sequence: TGTGCCAGCAGTTACAGGGGTCCTGACACTGAAGCTTTCTTT. This translates into CASSYRGPDTEAFF.

The J gene is TRBJ2-7, the V gene TRBV29-1, with D hard to call. This CDR3 has 11 residues. CDR1 is SQVTM and CDR2 is ANQGSEA in the germline V gene. The ends were cut back, 5 bases at V and 5 bases at J, with 10 bases in the middle. The CDR3 coding sequence is TGCAGCGTTACAGACATGAACGAGCAGTACTTC. Its translation is CSVTDMNEQYF.

The chain uses TRBV7-2 and TRBJ2-1, with 13 bases matching TRBD2. Losses at the gene ends were 1 base for V and 12 bases for J; bases not matched to a gene: 3. The V gene's germline CDR1 is SGHTA and CDR2 FQGNSA. The CDR3 has 14 residues. CDR3 DNA sequence: TGTGCCAGCAGCTTAGTTACTAGCGGGGGGGCGCAGTTCTTC. This translates into CASSLVTSGGAQFF.

The chain carries TRBV9 and TRBJ2-7; 7 positions match TRBD2. V gave up 5 bases and J gave up 6 bases; unmatched junction bases: 5. Germline lookup yields CDR1 SGDLS and CDR2 YYNGEE. This CDR3 contains 12 residues. The CDR3 sequence: CASSLGGGEQYF. The CDR3 coding sequence is TGTGCCAGCAGTCTGGGGGGGGGCGAGCAGTACTTC.